The 7 T cell receptor beta chains in this list originate from one sample, sequenced in a study of T cell responses to AZD1222 COVID-19 vaccine. TCRdb keeps only in-frame clones here, not all; method: immunoSEQ multiplex PCR. The table has about 180,000 clones, 85% to 90% seen once. Sequences were derived from peripheral blood, sampled 28 days after the second dose of the MenACWY control vaccine. Receptors were obtained from an adult who received the MenACWY meningococcal vaccine as a control.

The chain has TRBV5-1 and TRBJ2-1; D ambiguous. From germline, CDR1 is SGHRS and CDR2 YFSETQ. This CDR3 has 11 amino acids. With 3 bases removed from V and 6 bases from J, the gap between germline ends came to 4 bases. The CDR3 nucleotides are TGCGCCAGCAGCTCCGGCAATGAGCAGTTCTTC. Its protein product is CASSSGNEQFF.

The chain has TRBV2 and TRBJ1-6; a possible D gene is TRBD1 (6 bases). Trimming shortened V by 6 bases and J by 6 bases, and 12 bases separated the two germline ends. The CDR3 has 14 amino acids. Germline values: CDR1 SNHLY, CDR2 FYNNEI. CDR3 bases: TGTGCCAGCAGAAAGGGGGGAAGTAATTCACCCCTCCACTTT. This codes for CASRKGGSNSPLHF.

The chain couples TRBV29-1 to TRBJ2-5; the D call may be TRBD1 or TRBD2 (7 bases each). The length of the CDR3 is 12 residues. V lost 7 bases to trimming and J lost 5 bases, with 14 bases between them. Germline assignment: CDR1 SQVTM and CDR2 ANQGSEA. The CDR3 nucleotides are TGCAGCGGGGGGCAGGGGGGGGAGACCCAGTACTTC. This sequence encodes CSGGQGGETQYF.

V usage is TRBV5-1 and J usage is TRBJ1-1; no clear D. The germline V and J ends were trimmed by 2 bases and 0 bases, with 11 bases remaining between them. The CDR3 covers 15 residues. The germline V gene encodes CDR1 SGHRS and CDR2 YFSETQ. The CDR3 DNA sequence: TGCGCCAGCAGCTTATCCGGCGGAATGAACACTGAAGCTTTCTTT. Its translation is CASSLSGGMNTEAFF.

This chain links TRBV27 with TRBJ1-5; D uncertain. V lost 5 bases, J lost 6 bases, and 8 bases lay in between. The CDR3 runs 12 residues. Per germline, CDR1 MNHEY and CDR2 SMNVEV (reference sequence). The CDR3 loop is CASSNFGQPQHF. The CDR3 nucleotides read TGTGCCAGCAGTAATTTCGGTCAGCCCCAGCATTTT.

CDR3 nucleotide sequence: TGTGCCAGCAGTGAAGACTACACCTCCTACAATGAGCAGTTCTTC. It translates to CASSEDYTSYNEQFF. J is TRBJ2-1 and V is TRBV6-4; D possibly corresponds to TRBD2 (5 bases). This CDR3 is 15 amino acids long. CDR1 MRHNA and CDR2 SNTAGT come from the germline V gene. V lost 3 bases, J lost 0 bases, and 9 bases lay in between.

This clone has a handful of counts. The rearrangement joins TRBV7-2 to TRBJ2-5; D call uncertain. The ends were cut back, 1 base at V and 5 bases at J, with 11 bases in the middle. Germline CDR1 is SGHTA and CDR2 is FQGNSA. The CDR3 loop spans 14 amino acids. Here the CDR3 reads CASSLVAGLETQYF. CDR3 nucleotide sequence: TGTGCCAGCAGCTTAGTGGCCGGGCTGGAGACCCAGTACTTC.